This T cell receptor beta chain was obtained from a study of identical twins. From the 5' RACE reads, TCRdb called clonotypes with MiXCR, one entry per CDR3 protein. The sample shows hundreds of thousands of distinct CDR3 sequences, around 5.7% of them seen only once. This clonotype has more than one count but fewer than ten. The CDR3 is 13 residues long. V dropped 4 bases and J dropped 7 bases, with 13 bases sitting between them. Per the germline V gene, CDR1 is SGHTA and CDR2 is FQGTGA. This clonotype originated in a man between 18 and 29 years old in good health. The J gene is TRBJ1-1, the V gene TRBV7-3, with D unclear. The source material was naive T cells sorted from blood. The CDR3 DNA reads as TGTGCCAGCAGCTCGGACGGTCTGAGTGAAGCTTTCTTT. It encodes CASSSDGLSEAFF.